This T cell receptor (beta chain) derives from a study of shared clonotypes between healthy human individuals. This clone appeared a few times. Its antigen remains unknown. Study outcomes and limitations: Large sequencing depth failed to make sorted-subset sequencing complete, rarefaction showed.

The CDR3 has 14 amino acids. CDR1 is SNHLY, CDR2 FYNNEI, per germline. Trimming took off 4 bases at V and 4 bases at J, with 10 bases between the two ends. This table comes from immunoSEQ multiplex PCR, and its TCRdb copy is limited to in-frame clones, with some not included. The profile covers around 1 million clones, with approximately 80% appearing a single time and nearly 1.5% taken by the ten largest. Input material: memory CD4+ T cells sorted from blood. Subset denoted: CD45RA-negative fraction. This clonotype was sampled from a man between 18 and 29 years old in good health. The V and J genes are TRBV2 and TRBJ2-2; D uncertain. CDR3 sequence (DNA): TGTGCCAGCAGTGTCGAACGACCCACCGGGGAGCTGTTTTTT. As protein: CASSVERPTGELFF.